Below are 17 T cell receptor beta chains sequenced from a single sample in a study of T-cell reconstitution after alpha-beta-depleted transplantation in children. For TCRbeta, the library was prepared with unique molecular identifiers. TCRdb reanalysed the PCR reads using MiXCR and keeps one entry per CDR3 protein. The data contain 90,000 to 120,000 distinct CDR3 sequences, approximately 6.9% of them singletons. The starting material was PBMCs, mostly from graft donor cells, obtained 360 days after TCRalphabeta/CD19-depleted stem cell transplant. These receptors came from a male patient under 10 years old who had a stem cell transplant for acute lymphoblastic leukemia, so the T cells may come from the graft donor.

This clonotype was observed a single time. V is TRBV10-2 and J is TRBJ2-1; no reliable D call. The CDR3 is 12 residues long. Germline loops: CDR1 WSHSY, CDR2 SAAADI. Trimming cost V 6 bases and J 4 bases, with 7 bases left between them. The CDR3 here is CASRPSYNEQFF. In nucleotides, the CDR3 is TGCGCCAGCAGACCTTCTTACAATGAGCAGTTCTTC.

Comments on this clonotype: A much larger clone differs from this one at a single base, so this may be a read error. The final CDR3 position lacks the conserved phenylalanine or tryptophan, pointing to a likely read error. This chain joins TRBV2 and TRBJ2-3; D might be TRBD1 (5 bases). From germline, CDR1 is SNHLY and CDR2 FYNNEI. The CDR3 has 15 amino acids. Deletions cut 3 bases from V and 2 bases from J, with 12 bases between. CDR3 DNA sequence: TGTGCCAGCAGTGACCAGAGACAGCTCACAGATACGCAGTATATT. Protein product: CASSDQRQLTDTQYI.

This clonotype appeared many times. This sequence joins TRBV9 and TRBJ2-4, with D possibly matching TRBD1 (5 bases). V was shortened by 2 bases and J by 1 base, with 10 bases between the two germline ends. Germline V gene lookup returns CDR1 SGDLS and CDR2 YYNGEE. CDR3 size: 15 residues. The CDR3 loop is CASSVAGLAKNIQYF. CDR3 nucleotide sequence: TGTGCCAGCAGCGTGGCAGGGTTGGCCAAAAACATTCAGTACTTC.

This chain joins TRBV7-8 and TRBJ1-2; a possible D gene is TRBD1 (5 bases). Germline V gives CDR1 SGHVS, CDR2 FQNEAQ. V was clipped by 2 bases and J by 5 bases, with 15 bases between them. This CDR3 contains 15 residues. The CDR3 is CASSLRARAGYGYTF. CDR3 nucleotides: TGTGCCAGCAGCTTAAGAGCCAGGGCAGGGTATGGCTACACCTTC.

This clonotype was seen a handful of times. The chain couples TRBV7-3 to TRBJ2-3, with D perhaps assigned TRBD1 or TRBD2 (5 bases each). Germline V gives CDR1 SGHTA, CDR2 FQGTGA. Trimming removed 5 bases from V and 2 bases from J, with 17 bases in between. The length of the CDR3 is 16 residues. The CDR3 loop reads CASSLGVRASTDTQYF. DNA for the CDR3: TGTGCCAGCAGCCTGGGGGTGCGGGCCTCCACAGATACGCAGTATTTT.

This clonotype appeared many times. This chain joins TRBV29-1 and TRBJ2-5; TRBD1 might be the D (6 bases). Germline V lookup: CDR1 SQVTM, CDR2 ANQGSEA. The CDR3 is made up of 12 amino acids. Trimming left V 7 bases short and J 2 bases short, with 11 bases between. In DNA form, the CDR3 reads TGCAGCGCCCAGACAGGTCAAGAGACCCAGTACTTC. As protein: CSAQTGQETQYF.

This clonotype was counted a few times. The chain uses TRBV7-6 and TRBJ2-2; the D gene is possibly TRBD1 (6 bases). V was cut by 5 bases and J by 7 bases, with 14 bases left in between. Germline loops: CDR1 SGHVS, CDR2 FNYEAQ. The CDR3 has 14 residues. The CDR3 DNA follows: TGTGCCAGCAGCCGGAAACAGGGAATCGGGGAGCTGTTTTTT. Translating gives CASSRKQGIGELFF.

This clonotype was picked up a small number of times. The gene calls are TRBV6-5 and TRBJ2-7; the match to TRBD2 covers 7 bases. The CDR3 extends over 15 amino acids. Germline lookup yields CDR1 MNHEY and CDR2 SVGAGI. V dropped 7 bases and J dropped 0; count of bases not matched to a gene: 9. The CDR3 loop reads CASTFGGTGSYEQYF. CDR3 DNA sequence: TGTGCCAGCACTTTCGGGGGGACCGGCTCCTACGAGCAGTACTTC.

This clonotype was picked up a small number of times. The rearrangement links TRBV5-8 to TRBJ2-3, with 7 bases identical to TRBD2. V lost 0 bases and J lost 5; bases outside the gene matches: 9. CDR1 and CDR2 (germline): SGHTS, YDEGEE. The CDR3 spans 16 residues. The chain's CDR3 is CASSLALAALGDTQYF. In DNA, the CDR3 is TGTGCCAGCAGCTTGGCGCTAGCGGCCCTAGGAGATACGCAGTATTTT.

This clonotype was counted a few times. V gene TRBV18 combines with J gene TRBJ2-1; D might be TRBD1 (5 bases). The CDR3 spans 15 residues. CDR1 is KGHSH, CDR2 LQKENI, per germline. With 3 bases removed from V and 6 bases from J, the gap between germline ends came to 15 bases. The DNA for the CDR3 is TGTGCCAGCTCACCCTACAGGCCCCCCGGCAATGAGCAGTTCTTC. This encodes CASSPYRPPGNEQFF.

There are many counts of this clonotype. This chain uses TRBV4-3 with TRBJ2-5; TRBD2 matches at 11 bases. Germline lookup yields CDR1 LGHNA and CDR2 YSLEER. This CDR3 region has 19 residues. Losses at the gene ends were 0 bases for V and 2 bases for J; bases not matched to a gene: 11. The CDR3 nucleotides read TGCGCCAGCAGCCAAGATGGGCTAGCGGGGGGCCTTTTACAAGAGACCCAGTACTTC. Translated: CASSQDGLAGGLLQETQYF.

This clonotype was recorded many times. The chain couples TRBV29-1 to TRBJ2-7; D is unclear. Trimming left V 3 bases short and J 0 bases short, with 9 bases between. From germline, CDR1 is SQVTM and CDR2 ANQGSEA. The CDR3 runs 13 residues. In DNA form, the CDR3 reads TGCAGCGTTGAGGTGGGCAGCTCCTACGAGCAGTACTTC. It translates to CSVEVGSSYEQYF.

This clonotype was observed many times. V is TRBV20-1 and J is TRBJ2-5; D call uncertain. The CDR3 length is 10 residues. Germline-derived CDR1 and CDR2 are DFQATT and SNEGSKA (reference sequence). Trimming stripped 8 bases from V and 3 bases from J, with 7 bases between. The CDR3 sequence: CSLGKETQYF. The CDR3 DNA follows: TGCAGTCTGGGGAAAGAGACCCAGTACTTC.

This clonotype appeared many times. The gene calls are TRBV7-9 and TRBJ2-6; no reliable D call. Trimming removed 7 bases at V and 0 bases at J, with 13 bases between. Germline V gives CDR1 SEHNR, CDR2 FQNEAQ (reference sequence). The CDR3 extends over 16 amino acids. The CDR3 is CASTTVLSSGANVLTF. As DNA, the CDR3 is TGTGCCAGCACCACCGTTCTTAGCTCTGGGGCCAACGTCCTGACTTTC.

There are a few counts of this clonotype. J is TRBJ1-3 and V is TRBV10-3, with a tentative D call TRBD1 (6 bases). The germline gives CDR1 ENHRY, CDR2 SYGVKD. The CDR3 extends over 15 amino acids. V lost 10 bases and J lost 0, with 16 bases in between. CDR3 sequence reads: CATLEGVLSGNTIYF. CDR3 nucleotide sequence: TGTGCCACCCTGGAGGGGGTCCTCTCTGGAAACACCATATATTTT.

Note on this clonotype: An end of the junction differs from the germline gene, which may be a read error. This sequence joins TRBV10-3 and TRBJ2-7; 7 bases match TRBD1. CDR1 and CDR2 from the germline V gene are ENHRY and SYGVKD. The CDR3 length is 13 residues. As DNA, the CDR3 is TGTGCCGTCAGCCCCACAGGGGAATACGAGCAGTACTTC. Residues: CAVSPTGEYEQYF.

The chain links TRBV27 to TRBJ2-3; D is possibly TRBD1 or TRBD2 (6 bases each). Between the trimmed V and J ends, which lost 3 bases and 8 bases, there was a span of 12 bases. Germline V gives CDR1 MNHEY, CDR2 SMNVEV (reference sequence). The CDR3 loop spans 13 amino acids. DNA for the CDR3: TGTGCCAGCAGTTTTTTACAGGGAGGTACGCAGTATTTT. This gives the protein CASSFLQGGTQYF.